This T cell receptor beta chain derives from a study of T cell repertoires in cytomegalovirus infection. TCRdb reprocessed the reads via MiXCR and lists one record per CDR3 protein. The sample includes about 740,000 distinct CDR3 sequences, 35% of them seen just once. V was pared by 3 bases and J by 11 bases, with 11 bases between. The CDR3 is 12 amino acids. Germline V gene lookup returns CDR1 KGHSH and CDR2 LQKENI. The receptor's source is a human donor in good health (CMV status not recorded). Some clones in this sample may be carry-over from other donors' samples. The specimen was PBMCs. The chain is built from TRBV18 and TRBJ2-1, with D possibly being TRBD1 (5 bases). CDR3 amino acids: CASSPEGAKQFF. CDR3 nucleotides: TGTGCCAGCTCACCGGAAGGGGCAAAGCAGTTCTTC.